The present TCR beta chain was sequenced within a study of cytomegalovirus exposure and HLA in healthy donors. Study as a whole: Earlier findings included 100 million to 130 million unique TCR beta sequences obtained from about 179 million T cells.

Study observations and caveats: Prior analysis indicated that the majority of TCR beta V segments exhibited productivity approximately 87% or approximately 30% of the time. Common viral pathogens (according to a later analysis) appeared linked to several of the most significant clusters.

V was pared by 3 bases and J by 10 bases, with 13 bases between. This CDR3 region has 12 residues. Germline CDR1 reads SGDLS; CDR2 reads YYNGEE. The PCR ran on 60 Vbeta and 13 Jbeta primers. TCRdb's table, derived via immunoSEQ multiplex PCR, lists solely in-frame clones and lacks some. The sample records fewer than 130,000 clones, 70% to 80% being singletons. Healthy people donating bone marrow made up the donors. About this clone: Its antigen is not known.

Sample: PBMCs. The TCR originated in a female donor in good health and CMV-seropositive. This sequence joins TRBV9 and TRBJ1-1; D is possibly TRBD1 (6 bases). The CDR3 reads CASSGGGGVAFF. In DNA, the CDR3 is TGTGCCAGCAGCGGGGGAGGGGGGGTAGCTTTCTTT.